This TCR beta chain originates from a study of T cell responses to AZD1222 COVID-19 vaccine. Trimming at V came to 3 bases and at J to 8 bases, leaving 7 bases not matched to a gene. Germline CDR1 and CDR2: MRHNA and SNTAGT. The CDR3 spans 14 residues. Worth noting for this clone: Its antigen is not known.

Regarding the study as a whole: White British ancestry dominated among donors, who included more females, and clonal diversity was possibly underestimated.

Sequencing used immunoSEQ multiplex PCR; TCRdb keeps in-frame clones, though not all of them. The data hold 85,000 to 90,000 clones, with about nine tenths observed a single time. Specimen: peripheral blood, collected 28 days after the second AZD1222 dose. The source is an adult who received the AZD1222 COVID-19 vaccine. This sequence joins TRBV6-4 and TRBJ1-2, with TRBD1 identical over 9 bases. CDR3 DNA: TGTGCCAGCAGTGAGGTGGGACAGGGCGGCGGCTACACCTTC. This translates into CASSEVGQGGGYTF.